The text below deals with one T cell receptor (beta chain). Its antigen is currently unknown. The CDR3 has 16 amino acids. Trimming removed 5 bases from V and 3 bases from J; junction bases left unmatched: 5. CDR1 SGHVS and CDR2 FQNEAQ come from the germline V gene. This sample is part of a study of PD-1 blockade in classical Hodgkin lymphoma. On the study more broadly: Every 2 weeks, patients got 3 mg/kg intravenous nivolumab. Study-wide results and caveats: Diminished baseline TCR diversity has been reported in newly diagnosed patients relative to healthy donors. Patients with a complete response exhibited baseline diversity comparable to newly diagnosed patients. The study found that TCR diversity rose significantly by C4D1 in CD4+ but not CD8+ cells.

Documented time point: cycle 4 day 1 (C4D1), after 5 to 7 weeks of nivolumab. Brentuximab vedotin exposure varied among the patients, all of whom had relapsed after autologous stem cell transplantation. TCRdb keeps only in-frame clones here, not all; method: immunoSEQ multiplex PCR. The sample holds approximately 20,000 clones, around three quarters seen once. This chain joins TRBV7-8 and TRBJ2-3, with 13 positions matching TRBD2. The sample consisted of peripheral blood mononuclear cells (PBMCs), taken before the fourth cycle of nivolumab. The sequence derives from a human donor with classical Hodgkin lymphoma. CDR3 sequence: CASSPWTSGRTDTQYF. For the CDR3, the DNA is TGTGCCAGCAGCCCTTGGACTAGCGGGAGAACAGATACGCAGTATTTT.